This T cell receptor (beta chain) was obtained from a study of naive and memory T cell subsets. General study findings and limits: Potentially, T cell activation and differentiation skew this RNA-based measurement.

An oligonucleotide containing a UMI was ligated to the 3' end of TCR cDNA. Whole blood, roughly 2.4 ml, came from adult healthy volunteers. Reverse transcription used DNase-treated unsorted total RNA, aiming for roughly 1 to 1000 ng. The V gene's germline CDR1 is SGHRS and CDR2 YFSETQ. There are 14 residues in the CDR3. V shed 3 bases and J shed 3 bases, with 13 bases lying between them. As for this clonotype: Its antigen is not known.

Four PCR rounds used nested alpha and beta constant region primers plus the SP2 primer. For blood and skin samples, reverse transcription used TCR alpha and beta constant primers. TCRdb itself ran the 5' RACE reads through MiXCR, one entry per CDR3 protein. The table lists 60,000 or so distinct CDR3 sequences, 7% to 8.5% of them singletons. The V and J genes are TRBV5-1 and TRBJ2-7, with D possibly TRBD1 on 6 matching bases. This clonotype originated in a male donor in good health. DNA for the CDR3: TGCGCCAGCAGCTATCTAGGGGGAGACTACGAGCAGTACTTC. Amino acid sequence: CASSYLGGDYEQYF.